The rows below give T cell receptor beta chains drawn from one sample of a study of cytotoxic CD8 clonotypes in ibrutinib-treated CLL. The repertoire was sequenced with immunoSEQ multiplex PCR; TCRdb's copy has only in-frame clones and lacks some. The sample comprises more than 200,000 clones, roughly 73% of which are singletons, and over 9.5% rests with the top ten. Here the sequenced sample was PBMCs, taken after 12 months of ibrutinib treatment. These receptors all stem from a human donor with chronic lymphocytic leukemia. The conserved cysteine and the conserved F or W are not part of the CDR3 here.

J,V,CDR3
TRBJ2-7,TRBV5-1,ASSFNAYEQY
TRBJ2-2,TRBV7-9,ASSRQGTGELF
TRBJ2-3,TRBV25-1,ASRSDTQY
TRBJ2-1,TRBV7-8,ASSLVVAGGLYSYNEQF
TRBJ2-5,TRBV28,ASSLTGTQY
TRBJ2-1,TRBV6-5,ASSFVSGGSFNEQF
TRBJ2-7,TRBV19,ASSNTSYEQY
TRBJ2-7,TRBV11-2,ASSFGLYLRDYEQY
TRBJ2-3,TRBV4-2,ASSQGETGRSDTQY
TRBJ2-7,TRBV25-1,ASSNTGSSSYEQY
TRBJ2-7,TRBV7-2,ASSRTSGGLYEQY
TRBJ2-1,TRBV5-5,ASSLGRLPSNEQF
TRBJ1-1,TRBV27,ASAYSGNTEAF